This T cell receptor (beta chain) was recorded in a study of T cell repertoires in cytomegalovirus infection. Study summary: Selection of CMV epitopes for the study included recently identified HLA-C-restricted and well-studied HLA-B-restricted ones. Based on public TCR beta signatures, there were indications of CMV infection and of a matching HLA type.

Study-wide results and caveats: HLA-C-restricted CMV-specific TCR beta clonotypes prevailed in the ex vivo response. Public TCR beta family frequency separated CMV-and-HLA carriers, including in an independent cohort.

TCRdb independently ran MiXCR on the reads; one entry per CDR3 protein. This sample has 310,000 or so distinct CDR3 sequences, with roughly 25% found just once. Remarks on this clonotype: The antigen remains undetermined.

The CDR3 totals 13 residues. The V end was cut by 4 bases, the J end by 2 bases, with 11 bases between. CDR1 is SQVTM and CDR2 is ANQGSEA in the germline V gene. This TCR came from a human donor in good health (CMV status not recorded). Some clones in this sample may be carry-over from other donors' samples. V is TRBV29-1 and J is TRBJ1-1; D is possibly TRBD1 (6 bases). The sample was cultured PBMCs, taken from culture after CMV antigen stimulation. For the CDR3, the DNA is TGCAGCGTTGGGCAACAGGGTAACACTGAAGCTTTCTTT. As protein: CSVGQQGNTEAFF.